This T cell receptor beta chain was obtained from a study of long-term antiretroviral therapy in people with HIV. The CDR3 extends over 17 amino acids. Trimming removed 0 bases at V and 1 base at J, with 15 bases between. Per germline, CDR1 MDHEN and CDR2 SYDVKM. The assay, immunoSEQ v3.0, was run at survey level. Clones were sequenced by immunoSEQ multiplex PCR, and TCRdb holds only the in-frame ones, with some missing. The repertoire holds roughly 20,000 clones, with 82% as singletons. Material: unsorted PBMCs, obtained at the start of antiretroviral therapy. The V and J genes are TRBV28 and TRBJ1-2; weak D call: TRBD1 (5 bases). This receptor was obtained from a man over 45 with HIV. The CDR3 reads CASSLWDTLSLNYGYTF. In nucleotides, the CDR3 is TGTGCCAGCAGTTTATGGGACACCCTTTCCCTTAACTATGGCTACACCTTC.